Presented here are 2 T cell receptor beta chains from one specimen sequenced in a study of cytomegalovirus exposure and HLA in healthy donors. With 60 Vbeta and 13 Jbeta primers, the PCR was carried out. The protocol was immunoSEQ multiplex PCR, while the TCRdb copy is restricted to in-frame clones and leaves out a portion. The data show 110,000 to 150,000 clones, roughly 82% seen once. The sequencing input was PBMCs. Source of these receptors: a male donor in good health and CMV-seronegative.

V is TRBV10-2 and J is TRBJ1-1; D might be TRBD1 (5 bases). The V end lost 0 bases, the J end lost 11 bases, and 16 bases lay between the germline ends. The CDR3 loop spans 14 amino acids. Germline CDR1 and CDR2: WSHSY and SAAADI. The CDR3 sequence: CASSESAQVLGAFF. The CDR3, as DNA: TGCGCCAGCAGTGAGTCGGCACAGGTTCTTGGTGCTTTCTTT.

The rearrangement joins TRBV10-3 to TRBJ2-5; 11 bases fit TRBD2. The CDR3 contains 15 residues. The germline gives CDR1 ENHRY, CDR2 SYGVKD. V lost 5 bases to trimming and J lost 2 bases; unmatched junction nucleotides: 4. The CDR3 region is CAISLSSGGQETQYF. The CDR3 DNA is TGTGCCATCAGTCTGTCTAGCGGGGGGCAAGAGACCCAGTACTTC.